These 22 T cell receptor beta chains were all obtained from the same sample, sequenced in a study of PD-L1 blockade in urothelial cancer. The method was immunoSEQ multiplex PCR; TCRdb's version includes in-frame clones alone and lacks a portion of them. The sample lists about 130,000 clones, about 84% occurring once. Time point given: peripheral blood 6 weeks after treatment start. The input for sequencing was PBMCs, taken around atezolizumab (anti-PD-L1) treatment. All receptors derive from a man aged 50 to 59 with urothelial cancer.

The V call is TRBV2, the J call TRBJ1-1; D gene ambiguous. This CDR3 region has 11 residues. Germline CDR1 SNHLY, CDR2 FYNNEI. Trimming removed 11 bases from V and 4 bases from J, with 11 bases in between. In DNA form, the CDR3 reads TGTGCCTCAAGTGGGAGCACTGAAGCTTTCTTT. It is translated as CASSGSTEAFF. The full variable domain, with the rest looked up from reference TRBV2 and TRBJ1-1, is EPEVTQTPSHQVTQMGQEVILRCVPISNHLYFYWYRQILGQKVEFLVSFYNNEISEKSEIFDDQFSVERPDGSNFTLKIRSTKLEDSAMYFCASSGSTEAFFGQGTRLTVV.

The CDR3 nucleotides are TGTGCCAGCAGGGCAGACAATGGGGTAGCGGGAGCCGGAAGCCAGTACTTC. Its translation: CASRADNGVAGAGSQYF. The rearrangement joins TRBV5-4 to TRBJ2-5; 9 bases fit TRBD2. The germline gives CDR1 SGHNT, CDR2 YYREEE (reference sequence). There are 17 residues in the CDR3. With 5 bases clipped from V and 10 bases from J, the junction kept 21 bases outside the gene matches. Filled out from reference TRBV5-4 and TRBJ2-5, the complete variable domain reads ETGVTQSPTHLIKTRGQQVTLRCSSQSGHNTVSWYQQALGQGPQFIFQYYREEENGRGNFPPRFSGLQFPNYSSELNVNALELDDSALYLCASRADNGVAGAGSQYFGPGTRLLVL.

The chain employs TRBV28 and TRBJ2-3; TRBD2 matches at 7 bases. Germline values: CDR1 MDHEN, CDR2 SYDVKM. The V and J ends lost 5 bases and 5 bases, in that order; junction bases with no gene match: 10. This CDR3 is built from 15 residues. The CDR3 DNA reads TGTGCCAGCAGTCCACTTGCGGGAGTTGTAGATACGCAGTATTTT. Residues: CASSPLAGVVDTQYF.

The rearrangement joins TRBV25-1 to TRBJ1-2, with TRBD1 matching 7 bases. V was clipped by 1 base and J by 4 bases; unmatched bases: 9. Germline V gives CDR1 MGHDK, CDR2 SYGVNS. The CDR3 is 16 residues long. CDR3 DNA sequence: TGTGCCAGCAGTGAATTGGCCGGGACAGATACCTATGGCTACACCTTC. It encodes CASSELAGTDTYGYTF.

The chain recombines TRBV2 with TRBJ2-4; 11 bases match TRBD1. The length of the CDR3 is 15 residues. Germline trimming cut 6 bases from V and 5 bases from J; bases unmatched to any gene: 6. Germline V gives CDR1 SNHLY, CDR2 FYNNEI. The CDR3 bases are TGTGCCAGCAGCGGACAGGGGGCGATCCAAAACATTCAGTACTTC. This translates into CASSGQGAIQNIQYF.

The chain uses TRBV21-1 and TRBJ1-4; the listed D gene, TRBD1, was not tested against the DNA. TRBV21-1 constitutes a pseudogene. The CDR3 spans 15 residues. CDR3 sequence reads: CASSTRQLTNEKLFF. CDR3 DNA: TGTGCCAGCAGCACCCGACAGCTGACTAATGAAAAACTGTTTTTT.

This clone was seen just once. V usage is TRBV7-3 and J usage is TRBJ2-1, with 7 bases that match TRBD2. This CDR3 is built from 14 residues. V dropped 5 bases and J dropped 7; count of bases not matched to a gene: 8. CDR1 and CDR2 from the germline V gene are SGHTA and FQGTGA. In nucleotides, the CDR3 is TGTGCCAGCAGCACCCCGGGACTAAGAAATGAGCAGTTCTTC. Its translation: CASSTPGLRNEQFF.

The V call is TRBV6-6, the J call TRBJ2-7; 13 bases are a match to TRBD2. Germline CDR1 reads MNHNY; CDR2 reads SVGAGI (reference sequence). V lost 6 bases, J lost 6 bases, and 8 bases stayed unmatched. The CDR3 is 15 residues long. CDR3 protein: CASSSGLAGAAEQYF. The CDR3 nucleotides read TGTGCCAGCAGCTCCGGACTAGCGGGAGCGGCCGAGCAGTACTTC.

This clone occurred a few times. This chain links TRBV15 with TRBJ2-5; D is ambiguous. V gave up 1 base and J gave up 5 bases, with 17 bases separating them. The CDR3 extends over 16 amino acids. CDR1 is LNHNV, CDR2 YYDKDF, per germline (reference sequence). CDR3 protein: CATSRGLQSRDETQYF. CDR3 DNA: TGTGCCACCAGCAGAGGTTTACAGTCCCGTGATGAGACCCAGTACTTC.

This chain uses TRBV7-2 with TRBJ2-5; 9 bases are shared with TRBD1. The CDR3 has 16 residues. The V segment lost 5 bases and the J segment 0 bases; nucleotides outside the gene matches: 7. Germline CDR1 is SGHTA and CDR2 is FQGNSA. The CDR3 sequence: CASSPTQGAHQETQYF. The CDR3 DNA sequence: TGTGCCAGCAGCCCTACACAGGGGGCCCACCAAGAGACCCAGTACTTC.

V gene TRBV19 combines with J gene TRBJ2-3; weak D call: TRBD1 (5 bases). This CDR3 spans 14 amino acids. CDR1 LNHDA and CDR2 SQIVND come from the germline V gene (reference sequence). Trimming took off 3 bases at V and 2 bases at J, with 9 bases between the two ends. The CDR3 DNA reads as TGTGCCAGTAGTATCGCAGGGATCACAGATACGCAGTATTTT. Its protein is CASSIAGITDTQYF.

This sequence joins TRBV6-5 and TRBJ1-5, with a weak D call TRBD1 (5 bases). The CDR3 contains 16 residues. Germline CDR1 and CDR2: MNHEY and SVGAGI. V was clipped by 0 bases and J by 2 bases, with 11 bases between them. The CDR3 spells CASSYSQGSGNQPQHF. The CDR3 nucleotides are TGTGCCAGCAGTTACTCGCAGGGTTCGGGCAATCAGCCCCAGCATTTT.

This clone was counted once. This chain connects TRBV18 to TRBJ1-3; D may be TRBD1 (5 bases). Trimming pared 3 bases from V and 4 bases from J, leaving 16 bases between. There are 16 residues in the CDR3. Germline V gives CDR1 KGHSH, CDR2 LQKENI. This CDR3 reads CASSPPSGGRGNTIYF. CDR3 nucleotides: TGTGCCAGCTCACCGCCTTCGGGGGGGAGAGGAAACACCATATATTTT. Full variable domain (outside the CDR3, taken from reference TRBV18 and TRBJ1-3): NAGVMQNPRHLVRRRGQEARLRCSPMKGHSHVYWYRQLPEEGLKFMVYLQKENIIDESGMPKERFSAEFPKEGPSILRIQQVVRGDSAAYFCASSPPSGGRGNTIYFGEGSWLTVV.

This chain uses TRBV7-9 with TRBJ2-3, with D unresolved. With 4 bases removed from V and 2 bases from J, the gap between germline ends came to 13 bases. Germline CDR1 is SEHNR and CDR2 is FQNEAQ (reference sequence). CDR3 length equals 15 residues. The CDR3 DNA is TGTGCCAGCAGCTCCCACGGCGGAAACACAGATACGCAGTATTTT. Its translation: CASSSHGGNTDTQYF.

This rearrangement joins TRBV4-1 to TRBJ1-3, with D maybe TRBD1 (6 bases). V was cut by 4 bases and J by 0 bases, with 10 bases left in between. The CDR3 runs 15 residues. CDR1 MGHRA and CDR2 YSYEKL come from the germline V gene. The CDR3 reads CASSPGVSSGNTIYF. Written as DNA, the CDR3 is TGCGCCAGCAGCCCAGGGGTGAGCTCTGGAAACACCATATATTTT.

The J gene is TRBJ2-2, the V gene TRBV6-5; D gene unclear. The ends were cut back, 4 bases at V and 6 bases at J, with 15 bases in the middle. Germline-derived CDR1 and CDR2 are MNHEY and SVGAGI. This CDR3 has 15 residues. The CDR3 sequence is CASSFQALSSGELFF. CDR3 in DNA: TGTGCCAGCAGTTTTCAGGCCCTTTCTTCCGGGGAGCTGTTTTTT.

The rearrangement joins TRBV27 to TRBJ1-1; 11 bases align to TRBD1. The CDR3 has 16 amino acids. From germline, CDR1 is MNHEY and CDR2 SMNVEV (reference sequence). The ends lost 6 bases at V and 0 bases at J; junction bases unmatched: 6. The CDR3 loop is CASRRDRGILNTEAFF. CDR3 DNA sequence: TGTGCCAGCAGACGGGACAGGGGGATTCTGAACACTGAAGCTTTCTTT.

The chain couples TRBV5-1 to TRBJ1-1; D is unclear. Germline values: CDR1 SGHRS, CDR2 YFSETQ. The CDR3 is made up of 14 amino acids. The ends were cut back, 1 base at V and 5 bases at J, with 12 bases in the middle. The CDR3 spells CASSLKRVGTEAFF. The DNA of the CDR3 is TGCGCCAGCAGCTTGAAGAGGGTGGGGACTGAAGCTTTCTTT.

This clone was picked up a small number of times. The chain couples TRBV28 to TRBJ2-7, with 7 bases lining up with TRBD1. The trim removed 8 bases at V and 2 bases at J, leaving 9 bases unmatched. In germline, CDR1 is MDHEN, CDR2 SYDVKM. The CDR3 runs to 14 residues. The CDR3 DNA sequence: TGTGCCAGCGGGACAGACGGCGATCCCTACGAGCAGTACTTC. It yields the protein CASGTDGDPYEQYF.

This clone was seen only once. The chain uses TRBV6-1 and TRBJ1-2; D not certain. Germline V gives CDR1 MNHNS, CDR2 SASEGT. V shed 5 bases and J shed 0 bases, with 7 bases lying between them. This CDR3 spans 13 amino acids. The CDR3 sequence is CASSTSANYGYTF. For the CDR3, the DNA is TGTGCCAGCAGTACAAGTGCTAACTATGGCTACACCTTC.

This sequence joins TRBV28 and TRBJ2-1; the match to TRBD1 covers 9 bases. J gave up 8 bases and V 8 bases, and 13 bases lay outside the gene matches. The CDR3 has 15 residues. Germline V gene lookup returns CDR1 MDHEN and CDR2 SYDVKM. CDR3 DNA sequence: TGTGCCAGCGCGGGCCCCGGGACAGGGAGGGATGAGCAGTTCTTC. This codes for CASAGPGTGRDEQFF.

This sequence joins TRBV10-2 and TRBJ1-5; TRBD1 matches at 7 bases. Germline loops: CDR1 WSHSY, CDR2 SAAADI. CDR3 length equals 13 residues. V gave up 10 bases and J gave up 2 bases; unmatched junction bases: 5. Here the CDR3 reads CATTGQGNQPQHF. As DNA, the CDR3 is TGCGCCACGACAGGACAGGGCAATCAGCCCCAGCATTTT.